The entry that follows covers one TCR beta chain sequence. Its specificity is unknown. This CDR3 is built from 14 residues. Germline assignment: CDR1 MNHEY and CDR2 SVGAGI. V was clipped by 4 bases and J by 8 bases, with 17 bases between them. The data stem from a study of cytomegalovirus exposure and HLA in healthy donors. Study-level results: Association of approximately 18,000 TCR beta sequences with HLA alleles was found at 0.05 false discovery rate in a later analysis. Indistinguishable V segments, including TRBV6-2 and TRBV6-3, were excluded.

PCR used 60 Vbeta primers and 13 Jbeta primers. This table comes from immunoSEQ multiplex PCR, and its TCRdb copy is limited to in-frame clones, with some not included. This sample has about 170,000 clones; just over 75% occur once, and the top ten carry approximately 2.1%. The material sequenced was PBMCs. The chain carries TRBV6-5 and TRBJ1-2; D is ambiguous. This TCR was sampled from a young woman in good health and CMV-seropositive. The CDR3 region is CASSSTFEGSGYTF. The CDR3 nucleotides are TGTGCCAGCAGTTCCACTTTTGAGGGATCAGGCTACACCTTC.